The present TCR beta chain was sequenced within a study of neurological immune-mediated disorders. This clonotype was seen repeatedly, ten times or more. Its target is not known. TCRdb independently ran MiXCR on the 5' RACE reads; one entry per CDR3 protein. The data show about 74,000 distinct CDR3 sequences, with 5.2% seen just once and 7.4% held by the top ten. Points from the study as a whole: None of the features examined (clinical or MRI) was associated with the multiple sclerosis repertoire cluster.

Deletions cut 8 bases from V and 3 bases from J, with 10 bases between. This CDR3 is 12 amino acids long. The sample comprised PBMCs. The chain combines TRBV12-3 or TRBV12-4 with TRBJ2-5, with D possibly being TRBD2 (5 bases). The receptor comes from a man in his late teens or twenties with multiple sclerosis. CDR3 nucleotides: TGTGCCAGCGGGAGACTGAAAGAGACCCAGTACTTC. Translated: CASGRLKETQYF.